The following is a TCR beta chain sequence with its context. The antigen is undetermined. The sample belongs to a study of graft-versus-host responses after intestinal transplantation. The overall study: Recipients were given multivisceral, liver-intestinal, or isolated intestinal transplants. Tacrolimus plus steroids were given to all recipients for roughly three years, preceded by anti-thymocyte globulin induction. Overall study results and limits: Peak circulating GvH clone levels tracked with early post-transplant HvG declines.

Trimming left V 2 bases short and J 8 bases short, with 12 bases between. Per the germline V gene, CDR1 is SGHNT and CDR2 is YENEEA. This CDR3 region has 14 residues. Generated by immunoSEQ multiplex PCR, the TCRdb table keeps only in-frame clones and is missing some. The table shows about 24,000 clones, with 70% to 90% occurring only once. This material consisted of PBMCs, taken approximately 450 days after intestinal transplant. The receptor comes from a human patient who received an intestinal transplant, so some T cells may come from the graft donor. This sequence joins TRBV11-3 and TRBJ1-4; perhaps TRBD1 as D (6 bases). In DNA form, the CDR3 reads TGTGCCAGCAGCTTAAATAAAGGGGGGGAAAAACTGTTTTTT. This translates into CASSLNKGGEKLFF.